The clone carrying this TCR beta chain has only a few counts. The data were obtained in a study of neurological immune-mediated disorders. The CDR3 contains 14 residues. With 7 bases clipped from V and 0 bases from J, the junction kept 4 bases outside the gene matches. TCRdb itself ran the 5' RACE reads through MiXCR, one entry per CDR3 protein. The table shows approximately 87,000 distinct CDR3 sequences, with 13% to 15% occurring only once. Material for sequencing was PBMCs. The genes are TRBV12-3 or TRBV12-4 and TRBJ2-7, with TRBD1 identical over 9 bases. This clonotype originated in a woman aged 45-60 years in good health. DNA of the CDR3: TGTGCCAGCACGGACAGGGGAGGCTCCTACGAGCAGTACTTC. Protein: CASTDRGGSYEQYF.